The clone carrying this T cell receptor beta chain was found a few times. What it recognizes is unknown. The length of the CDR3 is 14 residues. CDR1 DFQATT and CDR2 SNEGSKA come from the germline V gene (reference sequence). J gave up 7 bases and V 8 bases, and 8 bases lay outside the gene matches. These data originate in a study of blood T cells in healthy people across ages. Study observations and caveats: Using unsorted PBMCs precluded a conclusive naive versus antigen-experienced comparison.

Alongside a J-beta primer mix, a sample-barcoded 5' primer served in a second PCR lasting about 7 to 11 cycles. In TCRdb, the 5' RACE reads were re-called with MiXCR into one record per CDR3 protein. This table has approximately 580,000 distinct CDR3 sequences, under 30% appearing once. In addition, the sample was reused for a study of T cells of mothers and their children.

Sequencing was carried out using blood. The source of this sequence is a boy aged 5 to 17 in good health. The genes are TRBV20-1 and TRBJ2-1; 13 nucleotides line up with TRBD2. The CDR3 nucleotides are TGCAGTCCCATCGCACTAGCGGGGGGGAATGAGCAGTTCTTC. It encodes CSPIALAGGNEQFF.